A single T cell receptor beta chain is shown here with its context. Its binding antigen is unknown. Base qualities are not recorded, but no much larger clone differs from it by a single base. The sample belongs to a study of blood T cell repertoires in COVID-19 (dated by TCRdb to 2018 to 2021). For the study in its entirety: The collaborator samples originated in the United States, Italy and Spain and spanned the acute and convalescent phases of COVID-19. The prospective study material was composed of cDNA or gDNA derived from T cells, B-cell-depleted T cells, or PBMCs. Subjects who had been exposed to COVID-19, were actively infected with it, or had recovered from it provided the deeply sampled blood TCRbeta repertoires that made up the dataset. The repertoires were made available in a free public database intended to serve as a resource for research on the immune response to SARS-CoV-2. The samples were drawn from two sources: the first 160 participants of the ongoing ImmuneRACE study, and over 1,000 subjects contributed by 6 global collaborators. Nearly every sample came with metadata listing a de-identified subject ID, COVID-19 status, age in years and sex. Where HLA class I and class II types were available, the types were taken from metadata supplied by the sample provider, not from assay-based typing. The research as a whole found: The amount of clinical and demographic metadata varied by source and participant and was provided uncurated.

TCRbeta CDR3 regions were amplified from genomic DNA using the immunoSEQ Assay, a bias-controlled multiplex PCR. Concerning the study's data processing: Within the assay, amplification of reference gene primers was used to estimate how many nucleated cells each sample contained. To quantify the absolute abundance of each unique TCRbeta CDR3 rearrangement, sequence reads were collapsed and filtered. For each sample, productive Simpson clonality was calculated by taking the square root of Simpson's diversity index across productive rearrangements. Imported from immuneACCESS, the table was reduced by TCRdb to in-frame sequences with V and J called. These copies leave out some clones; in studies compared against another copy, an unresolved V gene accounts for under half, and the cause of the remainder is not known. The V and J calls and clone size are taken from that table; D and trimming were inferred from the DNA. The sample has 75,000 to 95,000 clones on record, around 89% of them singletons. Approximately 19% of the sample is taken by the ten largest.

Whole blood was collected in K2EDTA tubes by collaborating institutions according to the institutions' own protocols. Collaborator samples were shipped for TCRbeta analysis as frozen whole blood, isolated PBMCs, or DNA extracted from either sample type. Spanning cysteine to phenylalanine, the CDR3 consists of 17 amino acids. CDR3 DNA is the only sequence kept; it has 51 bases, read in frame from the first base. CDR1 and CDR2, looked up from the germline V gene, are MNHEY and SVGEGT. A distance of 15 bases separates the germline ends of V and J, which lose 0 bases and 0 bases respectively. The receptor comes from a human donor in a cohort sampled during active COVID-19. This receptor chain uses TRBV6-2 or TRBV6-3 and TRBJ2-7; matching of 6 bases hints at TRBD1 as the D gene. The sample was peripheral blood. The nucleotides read TGTGCCAGCAGTTACTCACCTCGAGGACAGTACTCCTACGAGCAGTACTTC. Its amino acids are CASSYSPRGQYSYEQYF.